The clone carrying this T cell receptor beta chain was seen ten or more times. The data were obtained in a study of breast tumors, draining lymph nodes, adjacent tissues. This CDR3 spans 16 amino acids. Germline V CDR1 and CDR2: SGHTS, YDEGEE. V lost 6 bases, J lost 3 bases, and 18 bases lay in between. The lymph nodes were axillary draining lymph nodes from breast cancer patients. TCRdb called the multiplex PCR reads again in MiXCR, with one record for every CDR3 protein. The repertoire holds about 140,000 distinct CDR3 sequences, with over 25% as singletons. This chain connects TRBV5-8 to TRBJ1-4; TRBD1 might be the D (5 bases). This receptor was taken from a female donor with breast cancer. Some clones in this sample may be carry-over from other donors' samples. Material: axillary lymph node tissue. The CDR3 protein is CASTARDLGANEKLFF. The CDR3 DNA reads as TGTGCCAGCACCGCCCGGGATTTGGGGGCTAATGAAAAACTGTTTTTT.